This T cell receptor (beta chain) is drawn from a study of blood T cell repertoires in COVID-19. Turning to the study itself: Samples came from the United States, Italy and Spain, spanning acute and convalescent COVID-19. PBMCs, B-cell-depleted T cells, or T cells were the source of the cDNA or gDNA that made up the material.

Some clones are missing from TCRdb's copy, which holds only in-frame ones; the method was immunoSEQ multiplex PCR. Among 390,000 or so clones, around 87% were seen once, and the ten largest hold about 9.4%. Recruited during active infection, patients (from Seattle) were subsequently followed longitudinally. In its sample, this clone was seen a few times. The sample contains more than one DNA sequence encoding this CDR3. The source is a woman under 40 with COVID-19, enrolled during active disease. The sequenced material came from peripheral blood.

This chain's CDR3 is CASSYLGQGGNSPLHF. Written as DNA, the CDR3 is TGTGCCAGCAGTTACCTAGGACAGGGTGGTAATTCACCCCTCCACTTT. V gene TRBV6-5 combines with J gene TRBJ1-6; 8 bases agree with TRBD1. After removal of 2 bases from V and 6 bases from J, the junction contained 6 bases not matched to a gene. The CDR3 extends over 16 amino acids. Germline CDR1 and CDR2: MNHEY and SVGAGI.